This T cell receptor beta chain originates from a study of blood T cell repertoires in COVID-19. This CDR3 comprises 20 residues. The germline gives CDR1 SGDLS, CDR2 YYNGEE. Losses at the gene ends were 0 bases for V and 3 bases for J; bases not matched to a gene: 18. Under the authors' procedure: Amplification from reference gene primers served as the basis for estimated nucleated cell counts. The repertoire was sequenced with immunoSEQ multiplex PCR; TCRdb's copy has only in-frame clones and lacks some. D and trimming come from the DNA, and the V and J calls and clone size come from that table. The table lists around 300,000 clones, 80% to 90% of them singletons, with under 6% in the top ten. Enrollees, about 18 to 89 years old, lived in roughly 24 US areas.

This rearrangement joins TRBV9 to TRBJ1-1; 9 bases agree with TRBD1. The source material was PBMCs or T cells enriched from blood (not recorded which). This sequence was found in a man younger than 40 who had recovered from COVID-19. This CDR3 reads CASSVVVGGEGQGLDTEAFF. The CDR3, as DNA: TGTGCCAGCAGCGTAGTAGTAGGGGGAGAAGGACAGGGGTTGGACACTGAAGCTTTCTTT.